This T cell receptor (beta chain) was identified during a study of T cells in tumors after PD-1 blockade. Whole-study context: Patients had no prior checkpoint blockade, systemic immunosuppressants, or anti-cancer therapy within 4 weeks. Daily vismodegib 150 mg continued in a subset of anti-PD-1-treated patients. The study, taken as a whole, reports: Peripheral recruitment is suggested, as some novel exhausted tumor clones were in pre-treatment blood.

CDR1 and CDR2 (germline): SGDLS, YYNGEE. The CDR3 spans 16 residues. V lost 1 base and J lost 0; bases outside the gene matches: 3. Here immunoSEQ multiplex PCR was the method, and the copy in TCRdb shows in-frame clones only, minus some. The sample includes 30,000 to 35,000 clones, 73% of them seen just once. Remarks on this clone: The antigen remains unidentified.

The specimen comprised PBMCs, sampled after anti-PD-1 treatment. The gene calls are TRBV9 and TRBJ2-3, with 9 positions matching TRBD1. The sequence was obtained from a human donor with basal cell carcinoma. CDR3 amino acids: CASSVTGGWSTDTQYF. As DNA, the CDR3 is TGTGCCAGCAGCGTAACAGGGGGCTGGAGCACAGATACGCAGTATTTT.